This T cell receptor beta chain was obtained from a study of identical twins. V lost 5 bases, J lost 9 bases, and 17 bases lay in between. Germline CDR1 reads SGHTA; CDR2 reads FQGNSA. The CDR3 length is 15 residues. TCRdb fed the 5' RACE reads into MiXCR, producing one record per CDR3 protein. The sample holds approximately 700,000 distinct CDR3 sequences, 6.1% seen once. The specimen sequenced was naive T cells sorted from blood. The chain uses TRBV7-2 and TRBJ1-6, with D tentatively TRBD1 (5 bases). This clonotype was sampled from a man younger than 35 in good health. Here the CDR3 reads CASSGTGGVGSPLHF. The CDR3 DNA is TGTGCCAGCAGCGGGACCGGCGGGGTCGGTTCACCCCTCCACTTT.